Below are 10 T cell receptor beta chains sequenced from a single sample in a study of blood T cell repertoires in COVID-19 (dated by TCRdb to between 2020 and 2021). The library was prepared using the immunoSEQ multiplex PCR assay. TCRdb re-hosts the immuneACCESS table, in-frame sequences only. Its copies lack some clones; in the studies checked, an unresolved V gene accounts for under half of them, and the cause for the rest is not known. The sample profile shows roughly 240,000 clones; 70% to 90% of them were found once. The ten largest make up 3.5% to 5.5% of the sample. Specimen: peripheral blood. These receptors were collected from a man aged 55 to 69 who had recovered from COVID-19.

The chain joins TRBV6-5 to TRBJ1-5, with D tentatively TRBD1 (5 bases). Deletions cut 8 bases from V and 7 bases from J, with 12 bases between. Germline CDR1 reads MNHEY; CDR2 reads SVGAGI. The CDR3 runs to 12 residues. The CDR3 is CASSGQKQPQHF. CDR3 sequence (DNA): TGTGCCAGCTCAGGGCAAAAGCAGCCCCAGCATTTT.

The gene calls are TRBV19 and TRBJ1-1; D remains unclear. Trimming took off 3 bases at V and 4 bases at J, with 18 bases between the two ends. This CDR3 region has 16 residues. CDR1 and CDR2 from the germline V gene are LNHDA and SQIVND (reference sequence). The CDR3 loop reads CASSIPSAGLSTEAFF. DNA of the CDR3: TGTGCCAGTAGTATTCCCTCCGCGGGGTTGAGCACTGAAGCTTTCTTT.

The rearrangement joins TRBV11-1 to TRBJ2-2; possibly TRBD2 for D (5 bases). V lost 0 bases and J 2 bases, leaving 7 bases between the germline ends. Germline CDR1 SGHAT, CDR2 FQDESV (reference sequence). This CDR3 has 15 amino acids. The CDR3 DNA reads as TGTGCCAGCAGCTTAGCCCGGGGAAACACCGGGGAGCTGTTTTTT. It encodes CASSLARGNTGELFF.

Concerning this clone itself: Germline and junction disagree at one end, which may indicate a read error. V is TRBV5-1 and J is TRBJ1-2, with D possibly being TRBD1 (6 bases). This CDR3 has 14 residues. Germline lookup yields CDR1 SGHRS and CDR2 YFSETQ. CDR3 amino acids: CARRLGGGRYGYTF. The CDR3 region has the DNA TGCGCCCGCAGACTGGGGGGGGGCCGCTATGGCTACACCTTC.

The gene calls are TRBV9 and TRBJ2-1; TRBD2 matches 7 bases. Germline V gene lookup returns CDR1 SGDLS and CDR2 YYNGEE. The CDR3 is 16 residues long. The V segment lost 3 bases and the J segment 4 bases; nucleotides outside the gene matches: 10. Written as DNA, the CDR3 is TGTGCCAGCAGCGCCCAATCAAGCGGGATTTACAATGAGCAGTTCTTC. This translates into CASSAQSSGIYNEQFF.

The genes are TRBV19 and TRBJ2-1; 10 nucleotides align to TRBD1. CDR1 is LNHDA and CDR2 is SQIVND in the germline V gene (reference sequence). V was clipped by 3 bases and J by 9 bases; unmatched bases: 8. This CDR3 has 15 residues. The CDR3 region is CASSMWDRGSLEQFF. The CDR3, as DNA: TGTGCCAGTAGTATGTGGGACAGGGGCTCGCTTGAGCAGTTCTTC. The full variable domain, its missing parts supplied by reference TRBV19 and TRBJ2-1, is DGGITQSPKYLFRKEGQNVTLSCEQNLNHDAMYWYRQDPGQGLRLIYYSQIVNDFQKGDIAEGYSVSREKKESFPLTVTSAQKNPTAFYLCASSMWDRGSLEQFFGPGTRLTVL.

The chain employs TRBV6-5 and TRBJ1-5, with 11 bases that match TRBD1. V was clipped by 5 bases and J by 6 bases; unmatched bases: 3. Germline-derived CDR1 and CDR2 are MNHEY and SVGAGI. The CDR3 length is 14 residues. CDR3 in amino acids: CASSPGTGGQPQHF. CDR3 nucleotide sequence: TGTGCCAGCAGTCCCGGGACAGGGGGTCAGCCCCAGCATTTT.

The CDR3 loop reads CASSPDRVVISGNTIYF. The CDR3 DNA is TGTGCCAGCAGCCCAGACCGGGTAGTCATCTCTGGAAACACCATATATTTT. The chain employs TRBV7-8 and TRBJ1-3; the D is unclear. Germline V CDR1 and CDR2: SGHVS, FQNEAQ. V shed 5 bases and J shed 0 bases, with 17 bases lying between them. The CDR3 covers 17 residues.

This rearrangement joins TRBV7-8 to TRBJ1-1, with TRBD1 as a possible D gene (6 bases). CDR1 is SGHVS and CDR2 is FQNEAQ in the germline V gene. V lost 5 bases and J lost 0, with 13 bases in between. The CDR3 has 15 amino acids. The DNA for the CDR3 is TGTGCCAGCAGCCCAGGGGACACTTTGAACACTGAAGCTTTCTTT. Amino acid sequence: CASSPGDTLNTEAFF.

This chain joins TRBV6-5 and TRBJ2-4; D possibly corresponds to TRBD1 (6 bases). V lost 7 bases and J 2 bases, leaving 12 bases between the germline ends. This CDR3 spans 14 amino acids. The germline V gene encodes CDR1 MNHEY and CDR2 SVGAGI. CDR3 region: CASTPTGTKNIQYF. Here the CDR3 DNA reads TGTGCCAGCACCCCAACAGGGACCAAAAACATTCAGTACTTC.